A single sample is the source of the 21 T cell receptor beta chains below, sequenced in a study of cytomegalovirus exposure and HLA in healthy donors. Measured with immunoSEQ multiplex PCR; TCRdb has only the in-frame clones, and not every one. Of some 41,000 clones in the sample, more than 85% were seen once. Sequencing was done on a sample of PBMCs. The receptor source for this set is a young woman in good health and CMV-seronegative.

Points on this clone: An end of the junction does not agree with germline; a read error may underlie this. V gene TRBV7-7 combines with J gene TRBJ2-7; 8 nucleotides agree with TRBD2. This CDR3 is built from 17 residues. From germline, CDR1 is SSHAT and CDR2 FNYEAQ (reference sequence). The DNA of the CDR3 is TGTGCTAGCAGCTTAGCACCTCCCGGAAGCGGGAGCAACGAGCAGTACTTC. Amino acid sequence: CASSLAPPGSGSNEQYF. The entire variable domain, with the rest obtained from reference TRBV7-7 and TRBJ2-7, is as follows: GAGVSQSPRYKVTKRGQDVTLRCDPISSHATLYWYQQALGQGPEFLTYFNYEAQPDKSGLPSDRFSAERPEGSISTLTIQRTEQRDSAMYRCASSLAPPGSGSNEQYFGPGTRLTVT.

V usage is TRBV27 and J usage is TRBJ1-4, with 9 bases aligning to TRBD1. V lost 4 bases and J lost 8; bases outside the gene matches: 2. The CDR3 has 13 residues. The V gene's germline CDR1 is MNHEY and CDR2 SMNVEV (reference sequence). CDR3 sequence: CASSSGTGEKLFF. CDR3 DNA sequence: TGTGCCAGCAGTTCCGGGACAGGGGAAAAACTGTTTTTT. Filled out from reference TRBV27 and TRBJ1-4, the complete variable domain reads EAQVTQNPRYLITVTGKKLTVTCSQNMNHEYMSWYRQDPGLGLRQIYYSMNVEVTDKGDVPEGYKVSRKEKRNFPLILESPSPNQTSLYFCASSSGTGEKLFFGSGTQLSVL.

CDR3 DNA sequence: TGCGCCAGCAGTGCCCGGACTACCACCTACAATGAGCAGTTCTTC. Protein: CASSARTTTYNEQFF. The chain couples TRBV10-1 to TRBJ2-1; possible D gene TRBD2, 6 bases. With 4 bases removed from V and 2 bases from J, the gap between germline ends came to 12 bases. The CDR3 runs 15 residues. Germline V CDR1 and CDR2: WNHNN, SYGVQD (reference sequence).

This clone has a single count. The chain joins TRBV5-4 to TRBJ2-2, with TRBD1 matching 10 bases. The germline V gene encodes CDR1 SGHNT and CDR2 YYREEE (reference sequence). The CDR3 loop spans 15 amino acids. V shed 3 bases, J shed 7 bases, and the junction held 6 bases outside the gene matches. The CDR3 sequence: CASSYRQGANGELFF. In DNA form, the CDR3 reads TGTGCCAGCAGCTACAGACAGGGGGCCAACGGGGAGCTGTTTTTT.

The chain uses TRBV5-5 and TRBJ1-5; a possible D gene is TRBD1 (6 bases). The length of the CDR3 is 15 residues. V lost 0 bases, J lost 3 bases, and 10 bases lay in between. Germline loops: CDR1 SGHKS, CDR2 YYEKEE (reference sequence). The CDR3, as DNA: TGTGCCAGCAGCTTGGCAGGGGACAACAATCAGCCCCAGCATTTT. It specifies CASSLAGDNNQPQHF.

In this sample, this clone turned up once. V is TRBV9 and J is TRBJ2-7; tentatively, D is TRBD1 (5 bases). The germline CDR1 and CDR2 sequences are SGDLS and YYNGEE. The CDR3 spans 17 residues. V lost 0 bases and J lost 2, with 18 bases in between. In DNA, the CDR3 is TGTGCCAGCAGCGTAGCCCCGTCCCCAAGGACACCCTACGAGCAGTACTTC. It encodes CASSVAPSPRTPYEQYF.

The rearrangement links TRBV5-4 to TRBJ2-1, with D possibly matching TRBD1 (7 bases). Germline CDR1 is SGHNT and CDR2 is YYREEE (reference sequence). The ends were cut back, 0 bases at V and 8 bases at J, with 15 bases in the middle. The CDR3 extends over 15 amino acids. The DNA for the CDR3 is TGTGCCAGCAGCTTGGCCAACAGGGGAGGCGATGAGCAGTTCTTC. It specifies CASSLANRGGDEQFF.

CDR3 in DNA: TGTGCCAGCAGTAGTAAGTCGGGGACTGAAGCTTTCTTT. Its protein product is CASSSKSGTEAFF. V usage is TRBV2 and J usage is TRBJ1-1; D is unclear. The length of the CDR3 is 13 residues. Germline CDR1 reads SNHLY; CDR2 reads FYNNEI. V was trimmed by 5 bases and J by 5 bases, leaving 12 bases between them.

The chain uses TRBV7-8 and TRBJ2-7, with a tentative D call TRBD1 (6 bases). In germline, CDR1 is SGHVS, CDR2 FQNEAQ. The CDR3 totals 14 residues. Trimming left V 5 bases short and J 4 bases short, with 15 bases between. The CDR3 DNA sequence: TGTGCCAGCAGCCAGGGGCAGCTATTATACGAGCAGTACTTC. Its protein product is CASSQGQLLYEQYF.

This sequence joins TRBV10-3 and TRBJ2-6, with unresolved D. Germline assignment: CDR1 ENHRY and CDR2 SYGVKD. There are 17 residues in the CDR3. V lost 0 bases to trimming and J lost 0 bases, with 9 bases between them. CDR3 DNA sequence: TGTGCCATCAGTGAGTCGGCCAGAACCTCTGGGGCCAACGTCCTGACTTTC. It is translated as CAISESARTSGANVLTF.

The J gene is TRBJ2-7, the V gene TRBV6-5; D possibly corresponds to TRBD1 (6 bases). Germline values: CDR1 MNHEY, CDR2 SVGAGI. The V end lost 3 bases, the J end lost 0 bases, and 12 bases lay between the germline ends. The CDR3 is made up of 15 amino acids. The CDR3 sequence is CASSYGSGDSYEQYF. In nucleotides, the CDR3 is TGTGCCAGCAGTTATGGGTCAGGGGACTCCTACGAGCAGTACTTC.

This chain joins TRBV11-2 and TRBJ1-4; maybe TRBD1 (5 bases). The CDR3 spans 15 residues. Germline-derived CDR1 and CDR2 are SGHAT and FQNNGV. Trimming took off 2 bases at V and 2 bases at J, with 9 bases between the two ends. This chain's CDR3 is CASSLQGATNEKLFF. DNA for the CDR3: TGTGCCAGCAGCTTACAGGGTGCTACTAATGAAAAACTGTTTTTT.

V usage is TRBV9 and J usage is TRBJ1-1; D is possibly TRBD1 (6 bases). The germline V and J ends were trimmed by 4 bases and 7 bases, with 14 bases remaining between them. Germline CDR1 SGDLS, CDR2 YYNGEE. CDR3 length: 13 residues. CDR3 coding DNA: TGTGCCAGCAGCCCCCGGACAGAGTTTGAAGCTTTCTTT. Residues: CASSPRTEFEAFF.

This clone was recorded a few times. V gene TRBV6-1 combines with J gene TRBJ1-1; 7 bases map to TRBD1. Trimming at V came to 9 bases and at J to 3 bases, leaving 10 bases not matched to a gene. Germline assignment: CDR1 MNHNS and CDR2 SASEGT. The CDR3 runs 14 residues. The CDR3 here is CASDREFGDTEAFF. The CDR3 DNA reads as TGTGCCAGTGACAGGGAATTCGGGGACACTGAAGCTTTCTTT.

The rearrangement joins TRBV28 to TRBJ1-1; possible D gene TRBD1, 6 bases. The V and J ends lost 5 bases and 2 bases respectively, with 12 bases between them. This CDR3 is 14 amino acids long. From germline, CDR1 is MDHEN and CDR2 SYDVKM. In DNA, the CDR3 is TGTGCCAGCAGTCGAGCAGGGGCTAACACTGAAGCTTTCTTT. It encodes CASSRAGANTEAFF.

The chain is built from TRBV28 and TRBJ1-1; no reliable D call. This CDR3 has 14 amino acids. Trimming took 4 bases from V and 2 from J, leaving 11 bases between them. CDR1 and CDR2 (germline): MDHEN, SYDVKM. The CDR3 nucleotides are TGTGCCAGCAGTTCACCCGGTCTAAACACTGAAGCTTTCTTT. Protein product: CASSSPGLNTEAFF.

This chain joins TRBV5-1 and TRBJ2-5; D is undetermined. The germline V and J ends were trimmed by 1 base and 2 bases, with 12 bases remaining between them. The CDR3 is 15 residues long. Germline V gene sequence: CDR1 SGHRS, CDR2 YFSETQ. As DNA, the CDR3 is TGCGCCAGCAGCTTGCGGTTGAGAGAACAAGAGACCCAGTACTTC. This codes for CASSLRLREQETQYF.

The CDR3 here is CASSLGTSGGSETQYF. For the CDR3, the DNA is TGTGCCAGCAGCCTCGGGACTAGCGGGGGGTCGGAGACCCAGTACTTC. The chain couples TRBV9 to TRBJ2-5; 15 bases line up with TRBD2. The CDR3 length is 16 residues. The V segment lost 4 bases and the J segment 5 bases; nucleotides outside the gene matches: 6. CDR1 and CDR2 from the germline V gene are SGDLS and YYNGEE. The variable domain in full, with the rest retrieved from reference TRBV9 and TRBJ2-5, is DSGVTQTPKHLITATGQRVTLRCSPRSGDLSVYWYQQSLDQGLQFLIQYYNGEERAKGNILERFSAQQFPDLHSELNLSSLELGDSALYFCASSLGTSGGSETQYFGPGTRLLVL.

CDR3 amino acids: CASALLAGGSDTQYF. CDR3 DNA: TGTGCCAGCGCACTCCTAGCGGGAGGGTCAGATACGCAGTATTTT. The chain has TRBV28 and TRBJ2-3; TRBD2 matches at 12 bases. The germline CDR1 and CDR2 sequences are MDHEN and SYDVKM. CDR3 length: 15 amino acids. V lost 8 bases, J lost 4 bases, and 7 bases stayed unmatched. The complete variable domain, with remaining parts taken from reference TRBV28 and TRBJ2-3, reads DVKVTQSSRYLVKRTGEKVFLECVQDMDHENMFWYRQDPGLGLRLIYFSYDVKMKEKGDIPEGYSVSREKKERFSLILESASTNQTSMYLCASALLAGGSDTQYFGPGTRLTVL.

The V gene is TRBV4-1, the J gene TRBJ2-1, with 12 bases aligning to TRBD2. The ends lost 0 bases at V and 4 bases at J; junction bases unmatched: 7. The CDR3 spans 18 residues. Germline V lookup: CDR1 MGHRA, CDR2 YSYEKL. CDR3 loop: CASSQEGIGTSGYNEQFF. The CDR3 region has the DNA TGCGCCAGCAGCCAAGAAGGCATCGGGACTAGCGGGTACAATGAGCAGTTCTTC.

V and J are TRBV14 and TRBJ1-4; 7 bases line up with TRBD1. The germline gives CDR1 SGHDN, CDR2 FVKESK. V lost 1 base and J lost 8; bases outside the gene matches: 10. The CDR3 is made up of 16 amino acids. The CDR3 coding sequence is TGTGCCAGCAGCCAAGGCCTGACAGGGAACAACGAAAAACTGTTTTTT. Translation: CASSQGLTGNNEKLFF.